Below, 31 T cell receptor beta chains from the same sample are listed, as sequenced in a study of blood T cell repertoires in COVID-19. This table comes from immunoSEQ multiplex PCR, and its TCRdb copy is limited to in-frame clones, with some not included. The sample has 46,000 or so clones, around 90% seen once. Input material: peripheral blood. The receptors originated from a man aged 50-59 years with acute or convalescent COVID-19.

The rearrangement links TRBV7-2 to TRBJ1-5; D is unresolved. Germline V CDR1 and CDR2: SGHTA, FQGNSA. The V end lost 3 bases, the J end lost 7 bases, and 13 bases lay between the germline ends. There are 14 residues in the CDR3. The CDR3: CASSFNGPEQPQHF. The DNA for the CDR3 is TGTGCCAGCAGCTTTAATGGGCCGGAACAGCCCCAGCATTTT.

The count of this clone is one. This chain uses TRBV18 with TRBJ1-2, with D possibly being TRBD1 (6 bases). The germline V and J ends were trimmed by 3 bases and 6 bases, with 20 bases remaining between them. CDR3 size: 16 residues. Germline-derived CDR1 and CDR2 are KGHSH and LQKENI. The CDR3 DNA reads TGTGCCAGCTCACCCCTCTTGACAGGAGACTCTGATGGCTACACCTTC. Translating it yields CASSPLLTGDSDGYTF. The full variable domain, in which reference TRBV18 and TRBJ1-2 provide the parts outside the CDR3, is NAGVMQNPRHLVRRRGQEARLRCSPMKGHSHVYWYRQLPEEGLKFMVYLQKENIIDESGMPKERFSAEFPKEGPSILRIQQVVRGDSAAYFCASSPLLTGDSDGYTFGSGTRLTVV.

Notes on this clone: Other DNA sequences of this sample code for an identical CDR3. V is TRBV19 and J is TRBJ2-1; 9 nucleotides line up with TRBD1. Germline lookup yields CDR1 LNHDA and CDR2 SQIVND (reference sequence). The length of the CDR3 is 13 residues. Losses at the gene ends were 5 bases for V and 5 bases for J; bases not matched to a gene: 1. The CDR3 coding sequence is TGTGCCAGTAGTCGGGACAGGGACAATGAGCAGTTCTTC. Its protein is CASSRDRDNEQFF.

The chain recombines TRBV7-9 with TRBJ1-4; 7 bases fit TRBD1. Germline CDR1 and CDR2: SEHNR and FQNEAQ (reference sequence). This CDR3 has 14 amino acids. Trimming cost V 6 bases and J 4 bases; bases outside gene matches: 5. The CDR3 reads CASSSGQNNEKLFF. CDR3 sequence (DNA): TGTGCCAGCAGTTCGGGACAGAATAATGAAAAACTGTTTTTT.

This clone occurred once. The rearrangement uses TRBV5-4 and TRBJ2-1; D not resolved. This CDR3 has 13 amino acids. The ends were cut back, 0 bases at V and 8 bases at J, with 9 bases in the middle. Germline-derived CDR1 and CDR2 are SGHNT and YYREEE (reference sequence). The CDR3: CASSLDSQDEQFF. CDR3 in DNA: TGTGCCAGCAGCTTGGACAGCCAAGATGAGCAGTTCTTC.

The genes are TRBV28 and TRBJ1-1, with a weak D call TRBD1 (5 bases). V was clipped by 5 bases and J by 4 bases, with 14 bases between them. Germline V lookup: CDR1 MDHEN, CDR2 SYDVKM. The CDR3 runs 14 residues. CDR3 protein: CASSTMRDGTEAFF. For the CDR3, the DNA is TGTGCCAGCAGTACTATGCGGGACGGCACTGAAGCTTTCTTT.

The chain combines TRBV11-2 with TRBJ1-6; 10 nucleotides align to TRBD1. The V and J ends lost 5 bases and 5 bases, in that order; junction bases with no gene match: 6. CDR1 is SGHAT, CDR2 FQNNGV, per germline. This CDR3 comprises 16 residues. Written as DNA, the CDR3 is TGTGCCAGCAGCATAAGGACAGGGGGAAATAATTCACCCCTCCACTTT. It specifies CASSIRTGGNNSPLHF.

The chain links TRBV5-1 to TRBJ2-3, with D possibly matching TRBD1 (6 bases). V lost 6 bases and J lost 2, with 13 bases in between. CDR3 size: 14 residues. The germline V gene has CDR1 SGHRS and CDR2 YFSETQ. This chain's CDR3 is CASTRDTSTDTQYF. The DNA for the CDR3 is TGCGCCAGCACCCGGGACACTTCCACAGATACGCAGTATTTT.

The genes are TRBV18 and TRBJ2-7; 7 bases match TRBD1. Unmatched junction bases numbered 12, after V lost 6 bases and J lost 7 bases. The CDR3 contains 14 residues. CDR1 is KGHSH and CDR2 is LQKENI in the germline V gene. CDR3 sequence (DNA): TGTGCCAGCTCCCCGAGACAGGGTTCCCGGGAGCAGTACTTC. Translation gives CASSPRQGSREQYF.

This chain connects TRBV2 to TRBJ2-3, with 11 bases that match TRBD1. After removal of 4 bases from V and 9 bases from J, the junction contained 3 bases not matched to a gene. The germline V gene encodes CDR1 SNHLY and CDR2 FYNNEI. This CDR3 is 13 amino acids long. The CDR3 bases are TGTGCCAGCAGTGGGACAGGGGGCGGGACGCAGTATTTT. Amino acid sequence: CASSGTGGGTQYF.

This chain links TRBV6-5 with TRBJ2-7; 10 bases are a match to TRBD2. CDR3 length equals 15 residues. Germline V CDR1 and CDR2: MNHEY, SVGAGI. Losses at the gene ends were 0 bases for V and 3 bases for J; bases not matched to a gene: 2. In nucleotides, the CDR3 is TGTGCCAGCAGTTACTCGTCTAGCGGGAGCTACGAGCAGTACTTC. Its translation: CASSYSSSGSYEQYF.

This chain uses TRBV6-4 with TRBJ1-1; 9 bases align to TRBD1. This CDR3 has 13 residues. The V segment lost 10 bases and the J segment 3 bases; nucleotides outside the gene matches: 6. Germline V gene lookup returns CDR1 MRHNA and CDR2 SNTAGT. The CDR3 coding sequence is TGTGCCAAAACTCGGGACAGGGACACTGAAGCTTTCTTT. It encodes CAKTRDRDTEAFF.

The chain is built from TRBV28 and TRBJ1-1; tentatively, D is TRBD1 (5 bases). The V end was cut by 10 bases, the J end by 2 bases, with 11 bases between. This CDR3 has 12 amino acids. Germline V gene sequence: CDR1 MDHEN, CDR2 SYDVKM. This CDR3 is CATQGENTEAFF. In DNA form, the CDR3 reads TGTGCCACCCAAGGGGAAAACACTGAAGCTTTCTTT.

This rearrangement joins TRBV30 to TRBJ1-5, with D perhaps matching TRBD1 (5 bases). CDR3 length: 14 residues. The germline V and J ends were trimmed by 5 bases and 3 bases, with 14 bases remaining between them. CDR1 is GTSNPN, CDR2 SVGIG, per germline (reference sequence). In DNA form, the CDR3 reads TGTGCCTGGGGGGGACTCGCCTACAATCAGCCCCAGCATTTT. This encodes CAWGGLAYNQPQHF.

This clone was counted once. V is TRBV24-1 and J is TRBJ1-4; D uncertain. Germline-derived CDR1 and CDR2 are KGHDR and SFDVKD. The CDR3 has 12 residues. V dropped 0 bases and J dropped 11 bases, with 6 bases sitting between them. This chain's CDR3 is CATSDLNSKLFF. The CDR3 DNA is TGTGCCACCAGTGATTTGAACAGCAAACTGTTTTTT.

This chain joins TRBV28 and TRBJ1-5, with TRBD1 as a possible D gene (5 bases). Deletions cut 3 bases from V and 6 bases from J, with 15 bases between. The V gene's germline CDR1 is MDHEN and CDR2 SYDVKM. The CDR3 length is 15 residues. In nucleotides, the CDR3 is TGTGCCAGCAGTTTCCAGGTTTCGGGGGGTCAGCCCCAGCATTTT. It codes for CASSFQVSGGQPQHF.

The rearrangement joins TRBV5-3 to TRBJ1-4, with 8 bases lining up with TRBD1. TRBV5-3 is sorted into the ORF group, with uncertain function. The CDR3 is 16 residues long. V trimming: 1 base; J trimming: 8 bases; junction bases outside the gene matches: 10. CDR3 region: CARSLSPDRAQEKLFF. CDR3 nucleotides: TGTGCCAGAAGCTTGTCGCCGGACAGGGCCCAGGAAAAACTGTTTTTT.

The rearrangement joins TRBV20-1 to TRBJ1-2, with TRBD1 as a possible D gene (6 bases). Germline CDR1 and CDR2: DFQATT and SNEGSKA (reference sequence). The CDR3 loop spans 14 amino acids. V lost 3 bases, J lost 0 bases, and 11 bases lay in between. The CDR3 here is CSASQGIANYGYTF. In nucleotides, the CDR3 is TGCAGTGCTAGTCAGGGGATAGCTAACTATGGCTACACCTTC.

This clone was observed once. The chain recombines TRBV29-1 with TRBJ2-7, with 11 bases that match TRBD1. From germline, CDR1 is SQVTM and CDR2 ANQGSEA. There are 13 residues in the CDR3. The V and J ends lost 6 bases and 3 bases, in that order; junction bases with no gene match: 4. For the CDR3, the DNA is TGCAGCGTCCCGGGACAGGGGGGCTACGAGCAGTACTTC. Translating it yields CSVPGQGGYEQYF.

The chain joins TRBV9 to TRBJ1-1; D is possibly TRBD1 (6 bases). Germline values: CDR1 SGDLS, CDR2 YYNGEE. This CDR3 has 14 amino acids. The ends were cut back, 4 bases at V and 0 bases at J, with 10 bases in the middle. The CDR3 spells CASSPTGLNTEAFF. The DNA of the CDR3 is TGTGCCAGCAGCCCGACAGGCTTGAACACTGAAGCTTTCTTT.

This clone was counted between two and nine times. In DNA form, the CDR3 reads TGTGCCAGCAGTATCCACTACACCGGGGAGCTGTTTTTT. Translation gives CASSIHYTGELFF. This chain links TRBV27 with TRBJ2-2; D is ambiguous. This CDR3 comprises 13 residues. Germline lookup yields CDR1 MNHEY and CDR2 SMNVEV (reference sequence). V was pared by 5 bases and J by 3 bases, with 7 bases between.

V is TRBV7-2 and J is TRBJ1-4, with a tentative D call TRBD1 (6 bases). Germline V CDR1 and CDR2: SGHTA, FQGNSA. The CDR3 contains 16 residues. V lost 1 base and J 1 base, leaving 10 bases between the germline ends. The CDR3 sequence: CASSLGRGLTNEKLFF. CDR3 coding DNA: TGTGCCAGCAGCTTAGGCAGGGGTTTAACTAATGAAAAACTGTTTTTT. The full variable domain, completed using reference TRBV7-2 and TRBJ1-4, is GAGVSQSPSNKVTEKGKDVELRCDPISGHTALYWYRQSLGQGLEFLIYFQGNSAPDKSGLPSDRFSAERTGGSVSTLTIQRTQQEDSAVYLCASSLGRGLTNEKLFFGSGTQLSVL.

The rearrangement joins TRBV2 to TRBJ2-7; 7 positions agree with TRBD1. The CDR3 has 12 amino acids. Germline CDR1 is SNHLY and CDR2 is FYNNEI. Trimming removed 7 bases from V and 5 bases from J; junction bases left unmatched: 5. CDR3 in DNA: TGTGCCAGCAATCCGACAGGGAACGAGCAGTACTTC. Encoded protein: CASNPTGNEQYF.

J is TRBJ1-1 and V is TRBV4-1; D not resolved. Germline values: CDR1 MGHRA, CDR2 YSYEKL. V lost 4 bases to trimming and J lost 3 bases, with 12 bases between them. The CDR3 has 14 amino acids. Here the CDR3 reads CASSRTFSDTEAFF. The CDR3 DNA sequence: TGCGCCAGCAGCCGTACCTTCTCAGACACTGAAGCTTTCTTT.

The V gene is TRBV4-3, the J gene TRBJ2-3, with 11 bases matching TRBD2. Germline values: CDR1 LGHNA, CDR2 YSLEER. The CDR3 contains 16 residues. The V and J ends lost 3 bases and 2 bases, in that order; junction bases with no gene match: 4. In nucleotides, the CDR3 is TGCGCCAGCAGCCAGGAGGGACTAGCGGACACAGATACGCAGTATTTT. Amino acid sequence: CASSQEGLADTDTQYF.

The chain has TRBV5-1 and TRBJ1-1; 8 bases agree with TRBD1. The CDR3 contains 14 residues. Germline V lookup: CDR1 SGHRS, CDR2 YFSETQ. J was trimmed by 3 bases and V by 2 bases; bases with no gene match: 3. CDR3 region: CASSFNRGDTEAFF. CDR3 coding DNA: TGCGCCAGCAGCTTCAACAGGGGGGACACTGAAGCTTTCTTT.

The chain has TRBV7-9 and TRBJ1-1; 7 nucleotides line up with TRBD1. CDR1 is SEHNR and CDR2 is FQNEAQ in the germline V gene (reference sequence). The CDR3 sequence is 15 residues long. With 5 bases clipped from V and 3 bases from J, the junction kept 9 bases outside the gene matches. The CDR3 spells CASSEQGVLHTEAFF. CDR3 nucleotide sequence: TGTGCCAGCAGCGAGCAGGGGGTGTTGCACACTGAAGCTTTCTTT.

This chain connects TRBV6-1 to TRBJ1-3; D remains unclear. Between the trimmed V and J ends, which lost 3 bases and 1 base, there was a span of 13 bases. The CDR3 extends over 16 amino acids. Germline assignment: CDR1 MNHNS and CDR2 SASEGT. The CDR3 sequence is CASSEGSLFSGNTIYF. The CDR3 DNA reads as TGTGCCAGCAGTGAGGGCAGCCTCTTTTCTGGAAACACCATATATTTT.

The J gene is TRBJ2-6, the V gene TRBV30, with D perhaps matching TRBD1 (6 bases). V dropped 7 bases and J dropped 5 bases, with 15 bases sitting between them. The CDR3 extends over 14 amino acids. Germline V lookup: CDR1 GTSNPN, CDR2 SVGIG (reference sequence). DNA of the CDR3: TGTGCCTCACTCAGGGGCCCCTGGGCCAACGTCCTGACTTTC. Its protein product is CASLRGPWANVLTF.

This clone was picked up a small number of times. The chain uses TRBV12-5 and TRBJ2-7; no firm D call. The V end lost 11 bases, the J end lost 9 bases, and 8 bases lay between the germline ends. Germline loops: CDR1 LGHNT, CDR2 FRNRAP. The CDR3 spans 8 residues. The DNA of the CDR3 is TGTGCTTACCACGGGCAGTACTTC. This sequence encodes CAYHGQYF.

This chain uses TRBV18 with TRBJ1-1; TRBD1 aligns across 8 bases. This CDR3 spans 16 amino acids. J was trimmed by 1 base and V by 2 bases; bases with no gene match: 6. Germline CDR1 KGHSH, CDR2 LQKENI. CDR3 residues: CASSPGLGQGNTEAFF. The CDR3 bases are TGTGCCAGCTCACCAGGTTTAGGACAGGGGAACACTGAAGCTTTCTTT.